Listed below are T cell receptor beta chains from one sample, sequenced in a study of OX40 agonist ivuxolimab in advanced cancers. The method was immunoSEQ multiplex PCR; TCRdb's version includes in-frame clones alone and lacks a portion of them. This sample has tens of thousands of clones, with about 90% found just once. The sample consisted of CD4+ or CD8+ T cells sorted from blood, taken in a trial of the OX40 agonist ivuxolimab. The origin of the receptors is an adult with an advanced solid tumor such as melanoma, head and neck, liver or kidney cancer. CDR3s include the opening cysteine and the closing phenylalanine or tryptophan. The order of the fields is J gene, V gene, clone size, D gene, CDR3 DNA, CDR3 protein. The D gene is left open where the match is weak. Size tells how often a clone was seen (once, few, many) or the class of an expanded clone, and some rows leave it out.

J: TRBJ1-5; V: TRBV19; size: -; D: -; DNA: TGTGCCAGTAGTCTATCCAAGGGGATTGGGAATCAGCCCCAGCATTTT; CDR3: CASSLSKGIGNQPQHF
J: TRBJ1-4; V: TRBV6-1; size: -; D: -; DNA: TGTGCCAGCACCGTGGACCTGGGGGCTAATGAAAAACTGTTTTTT; CDR3: CASTVDLGANEKLFF
J: TRBJ2-7; V: TRBV7-9; size: -; D: -; DNA: TGTGCCAGCAGCCAAGCAATCGAGCAGTACTTC; CDR3: CASSQAIEQYF
J: TRBJ1-2; V: TRBV28; size: -; D: TRBD1; DNA: TGTGCCAGCAGTTTATCTTACAGGGGTAGGGGCTACACCTTC; CDR3: CASSLSYRGRGYTF
J: TRBJ2-1; V: TRBV11-2; size: -; D: -; DNA: TGTGCCAGCAGCTTAGACTCCGACTCGGATGAGCAGTTCTTC; CDR3: CASSLDSDSDEQFF
J: TRBJ2-2; V: TRBV4-2; size: -; D: TRBD2; DNA: TGTGCCAGCAGCCATCGACTAGCGGGAGGCGCCGGGGAGCTGTTTTTT; CDR3: CASSHRLAGGAGELFF
J: TRBJ2-3; V: TRBV28; size: -; D: -; DNA: TGTGCCAGCAGTTCGGAGACTAGAACAGATACGCAGTATTTT; CDR3: CASSSETRTDTQYF
J: TRBJ2-7; V: TRBV5-8; size: -; D: -; DNA: TGTGCCAGCAGCTCCGTCCCGGCGGGGTCCTACGAGCAGTACTTC; CDR3: CASSSVPAGSYEQYF
J: TRBJ1-2; V: TRBV5-1; size: -; D: TRBD1; DNA: TGCGCCAGCAGCTTGGGACAGGGGGATGGCTACACCTTC; CDR3: CASSLGQGDGYTF
J: TRBJ2-3; V: TRBV7-9; size: -; D: -; DNA: TGTGCCAGCAGCTTAGCGGGGACTTCCACAGATACGCAGTATTTT; CDR3: CASSLAGTSTDTQYF
J: TRBJ2-7; V: TRBV5-1; size: -; D: TRBD1; DNA: TGCGCCAGCAGTGAACAGGGGGCCTCCTACGAGCAGTACTTC; CDR3: CASSEQGASYEQYF
J: TRBJ2-5; V: TRBV5-1; size: -; D: TRBD2; DNA: TGCGCCAGCAGACCGACTAGCGGGAGGTTGGAGACCCAGTACTTC; CDR3: CASRPTSGRLETQYF
J: TRBJ1-1; V: TRBV29-1; size: -; D: -; DNA: TGCAGCGTTGTAGGTTCGAACACTGAAGCTTTCTTT; CDR3: CSVVGSNTEAFF
J: TRBJ2-7; V: TRBV5-1; size: -; D: -; DNA: TGCGCCAGCAGCTCCCCCGGCTCCTACGAGCAGTACTTC; CDR3: CASSSPGSYEQYF
J: TRBJ2-7; V: TRBV7-9; size: -; D: -; DNA: TGTGCCAGCAGCTCCCAGGCCGAGCAGTACTTC; CDR3: CASSSQAEQYF
J: TRBJ2-7; V: TRBV10-3; size: -; D: TRBD2; DNA: TGTGCCATCAGTAAAGCGGGGTTAAGCTCCTACGAGCAGTACTTC; CDR3: CAISKAGLSSYEQYF
J: TRBJ2-1; V: TRBV9; size: once; D: TRBD2; DNA: TGTGCCAGCAGCAACTTAGCGGGAGGTTCCTACAATGAGCAGTTCTTC; CDR3: CASSNLAGGSYNEQFF
J: TRBJ2-2; V: TRBV5-1; size: -; D: -; DNA: TGCGCCAGCAGCTTCTCGCAGGGTGGGACCGGGGAGCTGTTTTTT; CDR3: CASSFSQGGTGELFF
J: TRBJ2-7; V: TRBV28; size: -; D: TRBD1; DNA: TGTGCCAGCAGTTCCACCAGGACAGGGGGCTACGAGCAGTACTTC; CDR3: CASSSTRTGGYEQYF
J: TRBJ1-4; V: TRBV27; size: -; D: -; DNA: TGTGCCAGCAGTTGGGGGTGGCCGGGTGGGAGTGAAAAACTGTTTTTT; CDR3: CASSWGWPGGSEKLFF
J: TRBJ2-1; V: TRBV7-9; size: once; D: TRBD1; DNA: TGTGCCAGCAGCGCTACCGGGACAGGGAGGGCCTACAATGAGCAGTTCTTC; CDR3: CASSATGTGRAYNEQFF
J: TRBJ2-2; V: TRBV5-1; size: -; D: -; DNA: TGCGCCTCCCAAGTAGGGCGGATCGGCGGGGAGCTGTTTTTT; CDR3: CASQVGRIGGELFF
J: TRBJ1-5; V: TRBV14; size: -; D: -; DNA: TGTGCCAGCAGCCAAGAAGGGGGTCAGCCCCAGCATTTT; CDR3: CASSQEGGQPQHF
J: TRBJ2-1; V: TRBV10-1; size: -; D: -; DNA: TGCGCCAGCAGCCATGACACCCACAATGAGCAGTTCTTC; CDR3: CASSHDTHNEQFF
J: TRBJ2-3; V: TRBV5-4; size: -; D: TRBD2; DNA: TGTGCCAGCAGCTCCCGACTAGCGGGAAACACAGATACGCAGTATTTT; CDR3: CASSSRLAGNTDTQYF
J: TRBJ2-6; V: TRBV5-1; size: once; D: TRBD1; DNA: TGCGCCAGCAGCCTGGGGGACAGGGGGCTGGGGGCCAACGTCCTGACTTTC; CDR3: CASSLGDRGLGANVLTF
J: TRBJ2-5; V: TRBV11-3; size: once; D: -; DNA: TGTGCCAGCAGCTTAGGGGTACGGGGACGACAAGAGACCCAGTACTTC; CDR3: CASSLGVRGRQETQYF
J: TRBJ1-2; V: TRBV9; size: -; D: -; DNA: TGTGCCAGCAGTGAGGGGGGATATGGCTACACCTTC; CDR3: CASSEGGYGYTF
J: TRBJ1-1; V: TRBV18; size: -; D: TRBD1; DNA: TGTGCCAGCTCAGCAGGACAGGGTAACACTGAAGCTTTCTTT; CDR3: CASSAGQGNTEAFF
J: TRBJ2-3; V: TRBV5-5; size: -; D: -; DNA: TGTGCCAGCAGCTTGTTGCGGATGGCAGATACGCAGTATTTT; CDR3: CASSLLRMADTQYF
J: TRBJ1-2; V: TRBV5-3; size: -; D: -; DNA: TGTGCCAGAAGCCCCAACGAGGGCTACACCTTC; CDR3: CARSPNEGYTF
J: TRBJ1-2; V: TRBV5-6; size: medium-sized; D: -; DNA: TGTGCCAGCAGCGTGGGACTCGCTGGCTACACCTTC; CDR3: CASSVGLAGYTF
J: TRBJ1-1; V: TRBV7-9; size: -; D: -; DNA: TGTGCCAGCAGCTTAGCGTCGGCGAACACTGAAGCTTTCTTT; CDR3: CASSLASANTEAFF
J: TRBJ2-3; V: TRBV9; size: -; D: -; DNA: TGTGCCAGCAGCACATTCAGCGGAACTAGCACAGATACGCAGTATTTT; CDR3: CASSTFSGTSTDTQYF
J: TRBJ2-7; V: TRBV4-1; size: -; D: -; DNA: TGCGCCAGCAGCCCCTGGGGCGCGGCCGAGCAGTACTTC; CDR3: CASSPWGAAEQYF
J: TRBJ2-7; V: TRBV5-1; size: -; D: TRBD1; DNA: TGCGCCAGCAGCTTGGGGCAGGGGGCTTTTTACGAGCAGTACTTC; CDR3: CASSLGQGAFYEQYF
J: TRBJ1-1; V: TRBV7-2; size: -; D: -; DNA: TGTGCCAGCAGCTTATACCCTAACCATCCTGAAGCTTTCTTT; CDR3: CASSLYPNHPEAFF
J: TRBJ2-4; V: TRBV5-1; size: -; D: -; DNA: TGCGCCAGCAGCCCGGGCGGGTTAGCCAAAAACATTCAGTACTTC; CDR3: CASSPGGLAKNIQYF
J: TRBJ2-3; V: TRBV10-3; size: -; D: TRBD2; DNA: TGTGCCATCAGTCTAAGCGGGAGCCCGACAGATACGCAGTATTTT; CDR3: CAISLSGSPTDTQYF
J: TRBJ2-1; V: TRBV19; size: -; D: -; DNA: TGTGCCAGTAGTAAACACAGCCCGAGTGAGCAGTTCTTC; CDR3: CASSKHSPSEQFF
J: TRBJ2-3; V: TRBV5-1; size: -; D: -; DNA: TGCGCCAGCAGCTTGATGGACGGCACAGATACGCAGTATTTT; CDR3: CASSLMDGTDTQYF
J: TRBJ2-7; V: TRBV6-5; size: -; D: -; DNA: TGTGCCAGCAGTTACTCCGAAGGCGAGCAGTACTTC; CDR3: CASSYSEGEQYF
J: TRBJ2-5; V: TRBV18; size: -; D: TRBD1; DNA: TGTGCCAGCTCACCGACAGGGCCAGAGACCCAGTACTTC; CDR3: CASSPTGPETQYF
J: TRBJ2-3; V: TRBV14; size: few; D: TRBD2; DNA: TGTGCCAGCAGCCCCATAGCGGGAGGGAGAACAGATACGCAGTATTTT; CDR3: CASSPIAGGRTDTQYF
J: TRBJ2-3; V: TRBV4-2; size: -; D: -; DNA: TGTGCCAGCAGCCAAGAAAGCCGGGTGAGCACAGATACGCAGTATTTT; CDR3: CASSQESRVSTDTQYF
J: TRBJ2-1; V: TRBV5-1; size: -; D: TRBD2; DNA: TGCGCCAGCAGCGGAGGACTAGCGGGGAATGAGCAGTTCTTC; CDR3: CASSGGLAGNEQFF
J: TRBJ2-3; V: TRBV30; size: -; D: TRBD2; DNA: TGTGCCTGGAGTCCTGGACTAGCGGGAACTAATACGCAGTATTTT; CDR3: CAWSPGLAGTNTQYF
J: TRBJ2-4; V: TRBV28; size: -; D: -; DNA: TGTGCCAGCACAGAAAAAAACATTCAGTACTTC; CDR3: CASTEKNIQYF
J: TRBJ2-3; V: TRBV28; size: -; D: -; DNA: TGTGCCAGCAGTTCGACTTTGGATACGCAGTATTTT; CDR3: CASSSTLDTQYF
J: TRBJ2-5; V: TRBV5-1; size: -; D: -; DNA: TGCGCCAGCAGCTTGATGGGTGGCGAGACCCAGTACTTC; CDR3: CASSLMGGETQYF
J: TRBJ2-1; V: TRBV5-1; size: -; D: -; DNA: TGCGCCAGCAGCGCCAGGGCCTCCTACAATGAGCAGTTCTTC; CDR3: CASSARASYNEQFF
J: TRBJ2-5; V: TRBV19; size: -; D: TRBD2; DNA: TGTGCCAGTAGTCCAGGACTAGCGGGAGCCCTAGGAGGAGAGACCCAGTACTTC; CDR3: CASSPGLAGALGGETQYF
J: TRBJ1-2; V: TRBV6-5; size: -; D: -; DNA: TGTGCCAGCAGTTACGCCGGGACGAAGGGGGGCTACACCTTC; CDR3: CASSYAGTKGGYTF
J: TRBJ2-5; V: TRBV11-2; size: -; D: -; DNA: TGTGCCAGCAGCTTAAGTGGGCCCCAGTACTTC; CDR3: CASSLSGPQYF
J: TRBJ2-7; V: TRBV29-1; size: -; D: -; DNA: TGCAGCGTCGGGGGCCCCTACGAGCAGTACTTC; CDR3: CSVGGPYEQYF
J: TRBJ2-3; V: TRBV6-1; size: -; D: -; DNA: TGTGCCAGCGAATGGGGTGCTGGCACAGATACGCAGTATTTT; CDR3: CASEWGAGTDTQYF
J: TRBJ1-3; V: TRBV5-4; size: -; D: -; DNA: TGTGCCAGCAGCCGTCGTGGGCAGGGATCGGGAAACACCATATATTTT; CDR3: CASSRRGQGSGNTIYF
J: TRBJ2-5; V: TRBV11-2; size: -; D: -; DNA: TGTGCCAGCAGCTTAGGTGGGGTCCAAGAGACCCAGTACTTC; CDR3: CASSLGGVQETQYF
J: TRBJ2-3; V: TRBV5-1; size: -; D: -; DNA: TGCGCCAGCAGCTTGGGGGGAGCAGATACGCAGTATTTT; CDR3: CASSLGGADTQYF
J: TRBJ2-5; V: TRBV2; size: -; D: TRBD2; DNA: TGTGCCAGCAGTCCTCTAGCGGTACACCAAGAGACCCAGTACTTC; CDR3: CASSPLAVHQETQYF